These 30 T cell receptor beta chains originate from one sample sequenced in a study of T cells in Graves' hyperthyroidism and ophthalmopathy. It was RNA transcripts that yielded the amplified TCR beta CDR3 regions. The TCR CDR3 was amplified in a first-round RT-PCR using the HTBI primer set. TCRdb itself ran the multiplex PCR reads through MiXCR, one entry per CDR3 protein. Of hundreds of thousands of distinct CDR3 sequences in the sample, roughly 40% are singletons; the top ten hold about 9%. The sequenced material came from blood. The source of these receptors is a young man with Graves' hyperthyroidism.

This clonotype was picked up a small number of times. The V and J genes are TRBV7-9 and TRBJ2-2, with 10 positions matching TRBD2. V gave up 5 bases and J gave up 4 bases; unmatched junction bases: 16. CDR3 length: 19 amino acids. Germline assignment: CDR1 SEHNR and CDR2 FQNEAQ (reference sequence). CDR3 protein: CASSTSDVGSGGATGELFF. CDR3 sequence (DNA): TGTGCCAGCAGCACGTCCGATGTCGGAAGCGGGGGGGCCACCGGGGAGCTGTTTTTT.

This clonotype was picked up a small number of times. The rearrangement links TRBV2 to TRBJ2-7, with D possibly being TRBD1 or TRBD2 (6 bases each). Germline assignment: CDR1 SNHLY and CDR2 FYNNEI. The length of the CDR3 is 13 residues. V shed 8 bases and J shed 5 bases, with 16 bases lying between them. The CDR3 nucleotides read TGTGCCAGCTTCGACCGGGGGCACAACGAGCAGTACTTC. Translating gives CASFDRGHNEQYF.

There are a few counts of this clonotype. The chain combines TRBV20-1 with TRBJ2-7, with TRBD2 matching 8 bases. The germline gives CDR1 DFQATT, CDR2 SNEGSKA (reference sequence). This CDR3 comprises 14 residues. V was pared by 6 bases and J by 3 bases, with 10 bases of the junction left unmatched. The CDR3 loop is CSAPARGGNYEQYF. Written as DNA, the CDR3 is TGCAGTGCCCCGGCCCGGGGGGGCAACTACGAGCAGTACTTC.

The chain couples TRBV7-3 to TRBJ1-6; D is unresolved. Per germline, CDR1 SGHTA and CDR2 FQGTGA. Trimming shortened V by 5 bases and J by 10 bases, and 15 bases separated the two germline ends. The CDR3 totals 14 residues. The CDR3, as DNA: TGTGCCAGCAGCCTTCTAGACGGAAACTCACCCCTCCACTTT. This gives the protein CASSLLDGNSPLHF.

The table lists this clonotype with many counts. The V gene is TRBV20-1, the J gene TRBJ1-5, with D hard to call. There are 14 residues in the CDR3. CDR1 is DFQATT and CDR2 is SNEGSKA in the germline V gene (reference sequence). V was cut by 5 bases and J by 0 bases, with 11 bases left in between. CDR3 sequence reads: CSAPNTNSNQPQHF. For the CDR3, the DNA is TGCAGTGCTCCTAACACGAATAGCAATCAGCCCCAGCATTTT.

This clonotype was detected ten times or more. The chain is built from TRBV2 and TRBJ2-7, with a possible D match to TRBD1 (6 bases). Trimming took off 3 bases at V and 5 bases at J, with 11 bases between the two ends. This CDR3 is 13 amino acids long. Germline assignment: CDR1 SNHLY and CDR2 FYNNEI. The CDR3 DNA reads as TGTGCCAGCAGTGAGGCAGGGGTCCACGAGCAGTACTTC. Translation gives CASSEAGVHEQYF. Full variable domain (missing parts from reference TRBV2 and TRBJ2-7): EPEVTQTPSHQVTQMGQEVILRCVPISNHLYFYWYRQILGQKVEFLVSFYNNEISEKSEIFDDQFSVERPDGSNFTLKIRSTKLEDSAMYFCASSEAGVHEQYFGPGTRLTVT.

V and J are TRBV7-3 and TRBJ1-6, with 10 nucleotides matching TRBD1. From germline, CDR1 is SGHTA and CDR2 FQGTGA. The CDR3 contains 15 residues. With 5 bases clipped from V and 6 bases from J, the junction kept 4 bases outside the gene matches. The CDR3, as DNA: TGTGCCAGCAGCCCCGACAGGGGGCCTAATTCACCCCTCCACTTT. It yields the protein CASSPDRGPNSPLHF.

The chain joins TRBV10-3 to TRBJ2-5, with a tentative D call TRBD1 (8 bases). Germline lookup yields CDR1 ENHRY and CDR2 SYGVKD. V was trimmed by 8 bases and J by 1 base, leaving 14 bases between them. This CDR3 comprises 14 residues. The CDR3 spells CAISTGGGQETQYF. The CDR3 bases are TGTGCCATCTCTACAGGGGGGGGCCAAGAGACCCAGTACTTC.

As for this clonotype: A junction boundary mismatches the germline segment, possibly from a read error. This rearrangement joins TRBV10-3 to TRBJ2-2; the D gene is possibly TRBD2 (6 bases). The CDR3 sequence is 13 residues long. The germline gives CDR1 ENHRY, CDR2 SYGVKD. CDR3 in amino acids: CASSAGPTGELFF. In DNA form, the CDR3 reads TGTGCCAGCAGTGCGGGGCCCACCGGGGAGCTGTTTTTT.

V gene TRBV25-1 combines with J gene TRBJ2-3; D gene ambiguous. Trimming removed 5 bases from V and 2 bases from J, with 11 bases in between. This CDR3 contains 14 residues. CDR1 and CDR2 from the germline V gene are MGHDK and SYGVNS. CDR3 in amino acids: CASSLHSLTDTQYF. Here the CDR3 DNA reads TGTGCCAGCAGTTTGCACAGCCTCACAGATACGCAGTATTTT.

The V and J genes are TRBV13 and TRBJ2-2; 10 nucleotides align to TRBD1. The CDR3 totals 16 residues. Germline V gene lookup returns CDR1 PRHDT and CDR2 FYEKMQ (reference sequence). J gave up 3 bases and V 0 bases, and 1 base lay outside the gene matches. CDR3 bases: TGTGCCAGCAGCTTAGGTGGGACAGGGGACACCGGGGAGCTGTTTTTT. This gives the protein CASSLGGTGDTGELFF.

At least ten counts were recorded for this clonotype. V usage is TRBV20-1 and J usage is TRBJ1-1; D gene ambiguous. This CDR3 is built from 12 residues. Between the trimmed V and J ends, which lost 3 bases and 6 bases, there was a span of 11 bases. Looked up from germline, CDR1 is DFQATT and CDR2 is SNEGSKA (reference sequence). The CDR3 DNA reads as TGCAGTGCTAGGCCCTATAAGTCTGAAGCTTTCTTT. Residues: CSARPYKSEAFF.

In DNA, the CDR3 is TGTGCCAGCAGGACAGGACAGGCTTATACTGAAGCTTTCTTT. The encoded protein is CASRTGQAYTEAFF. The chain recombines TRBV6-1 with TRBJ1-1; the match to TRBD1 covers 7 bases. The CDR3 is 14 amino acids. V lost 6 bases and J lost 5; bases outside the gene matches: 9. Germline V gene lookup returns CDR1 MNHNS and CDR2 SASEGT.

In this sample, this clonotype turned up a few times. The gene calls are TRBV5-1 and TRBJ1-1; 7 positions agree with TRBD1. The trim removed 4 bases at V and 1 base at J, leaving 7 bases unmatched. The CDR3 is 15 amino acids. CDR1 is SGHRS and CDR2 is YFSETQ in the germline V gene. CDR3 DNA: TGCGCCAGCAGCAAGGACAGGACTAAGAACACTGAAGCTTTCTTT. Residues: CASSKDRTKNTEAFF.

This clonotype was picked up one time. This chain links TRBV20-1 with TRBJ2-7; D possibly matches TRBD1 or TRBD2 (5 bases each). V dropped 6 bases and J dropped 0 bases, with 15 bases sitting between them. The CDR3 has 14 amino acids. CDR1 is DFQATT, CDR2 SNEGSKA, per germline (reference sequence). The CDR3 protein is CSAPGWGSSYEQYF. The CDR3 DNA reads TGCAGTGCCCCAGGATGGGGGAGCTCCTACGAGCAGTACTTC.

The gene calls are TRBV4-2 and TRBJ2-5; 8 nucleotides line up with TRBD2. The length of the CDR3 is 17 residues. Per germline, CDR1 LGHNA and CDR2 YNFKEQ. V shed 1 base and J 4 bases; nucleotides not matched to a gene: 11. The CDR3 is CASSQVDSGSSGETQYF. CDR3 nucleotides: TGTGCCAGCAGCCAAGTTGACAGCGGGAGTTCGGGAGAGACCCAGTACTTC.

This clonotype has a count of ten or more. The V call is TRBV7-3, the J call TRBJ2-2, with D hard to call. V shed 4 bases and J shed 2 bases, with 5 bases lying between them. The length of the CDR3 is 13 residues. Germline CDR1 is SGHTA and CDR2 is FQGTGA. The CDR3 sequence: CASSYVNTGELFF. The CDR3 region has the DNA TGTGCCAGCAGCTATGTTAACACCGGGGAGCTGTTTTTT.

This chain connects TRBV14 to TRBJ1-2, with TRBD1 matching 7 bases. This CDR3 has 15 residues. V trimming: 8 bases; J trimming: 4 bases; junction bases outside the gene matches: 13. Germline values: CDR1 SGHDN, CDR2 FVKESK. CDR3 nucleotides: TGTGCCAGCTCACCACAGGGGAGTCCTGGCTATGGCTACACCTTC. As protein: CASSPQGSPGYGYTF.

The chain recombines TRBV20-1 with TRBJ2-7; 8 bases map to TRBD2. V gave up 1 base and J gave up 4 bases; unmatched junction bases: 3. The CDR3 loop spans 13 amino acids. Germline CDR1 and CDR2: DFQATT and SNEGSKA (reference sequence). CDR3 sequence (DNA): TGCAGTGCTAGAGTTAGCGGGGAATACGAGCAGTACTTC. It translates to CSARVSGEYEQYF.

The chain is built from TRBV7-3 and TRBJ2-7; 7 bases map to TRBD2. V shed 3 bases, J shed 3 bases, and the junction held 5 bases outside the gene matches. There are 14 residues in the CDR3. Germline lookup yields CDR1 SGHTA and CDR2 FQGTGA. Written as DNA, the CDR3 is TGTGCCAGCAGCTTCCAACCGGGAGGCTACGAGCAGTACTTC. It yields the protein CASSFQPGGYEQYF. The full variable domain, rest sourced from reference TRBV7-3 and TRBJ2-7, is GAGVSQTPSNKVTEKGKYVELRCDPISGHTALYWYRQSLGQGPEFLIYFQGTGAADDSGLPNDRFFAVRPEGSVSTLKIQRTERGDSAVYLCASSFQPGGYEQYFGPGTRLTVT.

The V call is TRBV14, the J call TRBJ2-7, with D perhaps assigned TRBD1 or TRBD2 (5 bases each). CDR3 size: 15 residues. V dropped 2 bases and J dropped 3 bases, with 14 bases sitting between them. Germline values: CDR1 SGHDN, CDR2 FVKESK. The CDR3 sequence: CASSQISGPHYEQYF. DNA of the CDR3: TGTGCCAGCAGCCAAATCTCGGGACCCCACTACGAGCAGTACTTC.

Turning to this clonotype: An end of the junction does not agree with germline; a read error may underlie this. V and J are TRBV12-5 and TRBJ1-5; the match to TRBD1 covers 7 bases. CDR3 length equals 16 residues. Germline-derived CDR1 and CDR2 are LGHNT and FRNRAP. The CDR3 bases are TGTGCTAGTGGTTCCACAGGGGAGGCGGGCAATGAGCCCCAGCATTTT. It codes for CASGSTGEAGNEPQHF.

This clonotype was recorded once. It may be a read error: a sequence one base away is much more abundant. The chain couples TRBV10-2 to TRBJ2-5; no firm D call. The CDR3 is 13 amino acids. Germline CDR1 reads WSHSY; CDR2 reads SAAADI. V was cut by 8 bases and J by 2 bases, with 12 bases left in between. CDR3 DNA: TGCGCCAGCGGGTCGGAGACACAAGAGACCCAGTACTTC. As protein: CASGSETQETQYF.

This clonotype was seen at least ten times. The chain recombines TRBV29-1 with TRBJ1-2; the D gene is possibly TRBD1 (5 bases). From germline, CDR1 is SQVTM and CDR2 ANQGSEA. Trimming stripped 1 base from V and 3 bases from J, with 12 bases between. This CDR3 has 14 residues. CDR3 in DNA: TGCAGCGTTGAAGGGAGTGACAGAGACTATGGCTACACCTTC. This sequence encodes CSVEGSDRDYGYTF.

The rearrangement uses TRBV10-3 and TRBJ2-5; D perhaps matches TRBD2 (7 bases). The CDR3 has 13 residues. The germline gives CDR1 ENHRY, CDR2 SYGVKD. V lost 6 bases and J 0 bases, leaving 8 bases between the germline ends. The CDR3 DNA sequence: TGTGCCATCAGCGGGGGGCACCAAGAGACCCAGTACTTC. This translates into CAISGGHQETQYF.

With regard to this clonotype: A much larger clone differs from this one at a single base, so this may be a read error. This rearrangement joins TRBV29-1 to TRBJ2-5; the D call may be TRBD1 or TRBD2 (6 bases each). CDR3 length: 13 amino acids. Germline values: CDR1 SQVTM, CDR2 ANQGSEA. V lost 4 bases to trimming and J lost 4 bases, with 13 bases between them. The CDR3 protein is CSVGVGGRETQYF. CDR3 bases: TGCAGCGTTGGAGTAGGGGGGAGAGAGACCCAGTACTTC.

For the CDR3, the DNA is TGTGCCAGCACCCCTGGGTCCACCGGGGAGCTGTTTTTT. Amino acid sequence: CASTPGSTGELFF. The V call is TRBV12-3 or TRBV12-4, the J call TRBJ2-2; D is undetermined. The CDR3 loop spans 13 amino acids. Trimming took off 7 bases at V and 4 bases at J, with 10 bases between the two ends.

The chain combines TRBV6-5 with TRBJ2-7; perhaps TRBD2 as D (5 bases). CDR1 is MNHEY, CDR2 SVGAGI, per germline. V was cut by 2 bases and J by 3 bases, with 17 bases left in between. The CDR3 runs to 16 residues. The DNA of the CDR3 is TGTGCCAGCAGTTACGATACTAGGAGAACTAACTACGAGCAGTACTTC. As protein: CASSYDTRRTNYEQYF.

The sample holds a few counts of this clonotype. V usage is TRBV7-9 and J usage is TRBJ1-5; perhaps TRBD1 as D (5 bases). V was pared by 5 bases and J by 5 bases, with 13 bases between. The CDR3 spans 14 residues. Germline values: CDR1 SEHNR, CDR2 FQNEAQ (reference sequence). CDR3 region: CASSPAGGDQPQHF. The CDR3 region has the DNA TGTGCCAGCAGCCCAGCGGGGGGGGATCAGCCCCAGCATTTT.

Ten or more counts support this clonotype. Here the CDR3 DNA reads TGTGCCAGCAGCTTGATCGGGACAAGGAGCTCCTATAATTCACCCCTCCACTTT. This sequence encodes CASSLIGTRSSYNSPLHF. The J gene is TRBJ1-6, the V gene TRBV7-2, with D tentatively TRBD1 (6 bases). The V end was cut by 3 bases, the J end by 0 bases, with 15 bases between. Germline loops: CDR1 SGHTA, CDR2 FQGNSA. The CDR3 is 18 residues long.